This T cell receptor beta chain derives from a study of CD8+ T cells in alopecia areata. Study results and limitations: It was lesional scalp, especially alopecia totalis/universalis, that showed higher clonality than normal scalp.

Extraction and reverse transcription of RNA yielded cDNA as the sequencing template. The table came from immunoSEQ multiplex PCR; TCRdb's copy has only in-frame clones and leaves some out. The repertoire holds 100,000 to 120,000 clones, almost 60% seen once, with 20% to 25% in the top ten. Details on this clone: Its antigen is still unknown.

The CDR3 covers 15 residues. The V gene lost 3 bases and the J gene lost 3 bases, with 14 bases spanning the gap. From germline, CDR1 is SNHLY and CDR2 FYNNEI. Input material: CD8+ T cells sorted from blood. The gene calls are TRBV2 and TRBJ1-2, with D perhaps matching TRBD1 (6 bases). The sequence came from a human donor in good health. The CDR3 DNA reads as TGTGCCAGCAGTGAGGGGGGGCTTCGCGACTATGGCTACACCTTC. Its translation is CASSEGGLRDYGYTF. Full variable domain (remainder filled in from reference TRBV2 and TRBJ1-2): EPEVTQTPSHQVTQMGQEVILRCVPISNHLYFYWYRQILGQKVEFLVSFYNNEISEKSEIFDDQFSVERPDGSNFTLKIRSTKLEDSAMYFCASSEGGLRDYGYTFGSGTRLTVV.